Listed here are 28 T cell receptor beta chains from one sample, sequenced in a study of blood T cell repertoires in COVID-19. Profiled with immunoSEQ multiplex PCR; TCRdb holds only in-frame clones, not every one. The data contain roughly 370,000 clones, around nine tenths of them singletons. The sample comprised PBMCs or T cells enriched from blood (not recorded which). These receptor sequences come from a woman aged 50 to 60 who had recovered from COVID-19.

The rearrangement uses TRBV5-1 and TRBJ2-1, with 7 positions matching TRBD1. The CDR3 is made up of 15 amino acids. J lost 7 bases, V lost 2 bases, and 9 bases had no gene match. Per the germline V gene, CDR1 is SGHRS and CDR2 is YFSETQ. The CDR3 DNA follows: TGCGCCAGCAGCTTTAAGGGGGCTCCAGGGAATGAGCAGTTCTTC. Encoded protein: CASSFKGAPGNEQFF.

The rearrangement joins TRBV6-2 or TRBV6-3 to TRBJ1-2; D is perhaps TRBD1 (6 bases). The CDR3 extends over 13 amino acids. CDR1 is MNHEY and CDR2 is SVGEGT in the germline V gene. Trimming left V 3 bases short and J 7 bases short, with 12 bases between. The CDR3 loop is CASSYGGRPGYTF. CDR3 DNA: TGTGCCAGCAGTTATGGGGGCCGTCCTGGCTACACCTTC.

V gene TRBV5-1 combines with J gene TRBJ2-1, with unresolved D. V shed 0 bases and J shed 3 bases, with 7 bases lying between them. Germline lookup yields CDR1 SGHRS and CDR2 YFSETQ. The CDR3 runs to 14 residues. The CDR3: CASSLGELYNEQFF. The CDR3 coding sequence is TGCGCCAGCAGCTTGGGAGAGCTCTACAATGAGCAGTTCTTC.

V is TRBV10-3 and J is TRBJ2-6; 14 nucleotides match TRBD2. V gave up 9 bases and J gave up 1 base; unmatched junction bases: 8. This CDR3 contains 18 residues. Germline V gene lookup returns CDR1 ENHRY and CDR2 SYGVKD. The CDR3 nucleotides are TGTGCCATAAGGACTAGCGGGGGGACCCAGTCTGGGGCCAACGTCCTGACTTTC. Its protein product is CAIRTSGGTQSGANVLTF.

The V and J genes are TRBV6-2 or TRBV6-3 and TRBJ1-1; D may be TRBD1 (6 bases). The CDR3 has 15 amino acids. Trimming took 2 bases from V and 5 from J, leaving 15 bases between them. CDR1 and CDR2 from the germline V gene are MNHEY and SVGEGT. The CDR3 DNA reads TGTGCCAGCAGTTACCCCCGGGGACACCAAACTGAAGCTTTCTTT. Protein: CASSYPRGHQTEAFF.

As DNA, the CDR3 is TGTGCCAGCACTGTACAACAAGACAGGGTCACTGAAGCTTTCTTT. It codes for CASTVQQDRVTEAFF. V and J are TRBV6-5 and TRBJ1-1; 7 nucleotides align to TRBD1. V shed 7 bases and J 4 bases; nucleotides not matched to a gene: 12. The CDR3 length is 15 residues. Germline V gene data show CDR1 as MNHEY and CDR2 as SVGAGI.

The CDR3 nucleotides are TGTGCCAGCAGCTTGAAGGGACTAGCGGGGCCCAAAGAGCAGTTCTTC. It specifies CASSLKGLAGPKEQFF. The V and J genes are TRBV5-6 and TRBJ2-1, with TRBD2 matching over 13 bases. After removal of 1 base from V and 10 bases from J, the junction contained 8 bases not matched to a gene. CDR1 is SGHDT and CDR2 is YYEEEE in the germline V gene. This CDR3 comprises 16 residues.

The rearrangement uses TRBV5-1 and TRBJ2-5, with D possibly TRBD2 on 5 matching bases. The CDR3 runs 15 residues. Germline V lookup: CDR1 SGHRS, CDR2 YFSETQ. V lost 6 bases and J 1 base, leaving 16 bases between the germline ends. The CDR3 sequence: CASTVNPGVQETQYF. DNA for the CDR3: TGCGCCAGCACCGTAAACCCCGGGGTCCAAGAGACCCAGTACTTC.

V is TRBV18 and J is TRBJ1-2; tentatively, D is TRBD1 (5 bases). Per the germline V gene, CDR1 is KGHSH and CDR2 is LQKENI. This CDR3 is built from 14 residues. The V and J ends lost 2 bases and 4 bases respectively, with 11 bases between them. CDR3: CASSPGNRFYGYTF. The DNA of the CDR3 is TGTGCCAGCTCACCAGGTAACAGGTTCTATGGCTACACCTTC.

The CDR3 DNA is TGTGCCAGCAGCATGACGGGACTAGCGGGGGGGCCAACCGGGGAGCTGTTTTTT. Its protein is CASSMTGLAGGPTGELFF. The chain joins TRBV7-2 to TRBJ2-2, with 16 bases fitting TRBD2. V lost 5 bases to trimming and J lost 5 bases; unmatched junction nucleotides: 8. The CDR3 has 18 amino acids. Per germline, CDR1 SGHTA and CDR2 FQGNSA.

The rearrangement uses TRBV15 and TRBJ1-5; a weak D match, TRBD1 (5 bases). The CDR3 is made up of 15 amino acids. Germline V lookup: CDR1 LNHNV, CDR2 YYDKDF (reference sequence). V was shortened by 1 base and J by 6 bases, with 13 bases between the two germline ends. The CDR3 spells CATSRAGQTSQPQHF. The CDR3 DNA is TGTGCCACCAGCAGAGCAGGACAAACGAGTCAGCCCCAGCATTTT.

The chain carries TRBV7-8 and TRBJ2-1; 10 positions agree with TRBD2. Germline CDR1 and CDR2: SGHVS and FQNEAQ. The length of the CDR3 is 16 residues. With V trimmed by 1 base and J by 8 bases, 8 bases remained unmatched. The DNA of the CDR3 is TGTGCCAGCAGCTTAGGGGTAGCGGGGGGTCGAGATGAGCAGTTCTTC. This encodes CASSLGVAGGRDEQFF. Supplemented by reference TRBV7-8 and TRBJ2-1, the full variable domain reads GAGVSQSPRYKVAKRGQDVALRCDPISGHVSLFWYQQALGQGPEFLTYFQNEAQLDKSGLPSDRFFAERPEGSVSTLKIQRTQQEDSAVYLCASSLGVAGGRDEQFFGPGTRLTVL.

The chain recombines TRBV28 with TRBJ2-7, with a tentative D call TRBD1 (6 bases). Germline V CDR1 and CDR2: MDHEN, SYDVKM. This CDR3 comprises 14 residues. The ends were cut back, 6 bases at V and 1 base at J, with 13 bases in the middle. The CDR3 loop reads CASSQGDRSYEQYF. For the CDR3, the DNA is TGTGCCAGCAGCCAAGGAGACAGGTCCTACGAGCAGTACTTC.

The V call is TRBV18, the J call TRBJ2-1; 11 bases are shared with TRBD2. This CDR3 spans 17 amino acids. Per germline, CDR1 KGHSH and CDR2 LQKENI. The trim removed 2 bases at V and 5 bases at J, leaving 8 bases unmatched. CDR3 loop: CASSPIVLAGGDNEQFF. CDR3 in DNA: TGTGCCAGCTCACCAATAGTCCTAGCGGGGGGCGACAATGAGCAGTTCTTC.

The J gene is TRBJ1-2, the V gene TRBV27; tentative D call: TRBD1 (5 bases). Germline V lookup: CDR1 MNHEY, CDR2 SMNVEV (reference sequence). The V gene lost 5 bases and the J gene lost 7 bases, with 14 bases spanning the gap. The CDR3 spans 13 residues. The CDR3 bases are TGTGCCAGCAGTATAGCAGGGAGGAGTGGCTACACCTTC. Residues: CASSIAGRSGYTF.

As DNA, the CDR3 is TGTGCCAGCAGCCCCCGGAGGCTGTTACAGGGGGATACGCAGTATTTT. Protein: CASSPRRLLQGDTQYF. The chain has TRBV7-8 and TRBJ2-3; 7 nucleotides align to TRBD1. V shed 5 bases, J shed 6 bases, and the junction held 14 bases outside the gene matches. CDR1 SGHVS and CDR2 FQNEAQ come from the germline V gene. This CDR3 has 16 amino acids.

For this clone: One end of the junction fails to match germline, which may point to a read error. The chain joins TRBV7-8 to TRBJ1-5; possibly TRBD1 for D (5 bases). CDR1 and CDR2 from the germline V gene are SGHVS and FQNEAQ. CDR3 size: 12 residues. The CDR3 bases are TGTGCCAGCAGCCTGGGGCCCAGTCCGGAGAATTTT. It codes for CASSLGPSPENF. Full variable domain (missing parts from reference TRBV7-8 and TRBJ1-5): GAGVSQSPRYKVAKRGQDVALRCDPISGHVSLFWYQQALGQGPEFLTYFQNEAQLDKSGLPSDRFFAERPEGSVSTLKIQRTQQEDSAVYLCASSLGPSPENFGDGTRLSIL.

Only one count was recorded for this clone. The chain couples TRBV5-1 to TRBJ1-6; TRBD1 is a possible D gene (6 bases). CDR1 and CDR2 from the germline V gene are SGHRS and YFSETQ. The CDR3 has 18 amino acids. V was shortened by 0 bases and J by 0 bases, with 13 bases between the two germline ends. The CDR3 is CASSLAEQGSSYNSPLHF. DNA for the CDR3: TGCGCCAGCAGCTTGGCAGAACAGGGAAGCTCCTATAATTCACCCCTCCACTTT. The variable domain in full, completed from reference TRBV5-1 and TRBJ1-6, reads KAGVTQTPRYLIKTRGQQVTLSCSPISGHRSVSWYQQTPGQGLQFLFEYFSETQRNKGNFPGRFSGRQFSNSRSEMNVSTLELGDSALYLCASSLAEQGSSYNSPLHFGNGTRLTVT.

The chain links TRBV5-1 to TRBJ2-7; 11 bases agree with TRBD1. The V gene's germline CDR1 is SGHRS and CDR2 YFSETQ. The V segment lost 1 base and the J segment 4 bases; nucleotides outside the gene matches: 7. CDR3 length: 16 amino acids. The chain's CDR3 is CASSLFSGQGAYEQYF. The CDR3 DNA sequence: TGCGCCAGCAGCTTGTTCTCAGGACAGGGGGCGTACGAGCAGTACTTC.

V gene TRBV3-1 (or the pseudogene TRBV3-2) combines with J gene TRBJ2-1; D perhaps matches TRBD2 (6 bases). In germline, CDR1 is LGHDT, CDR2 YNNKEL (reference sequence). This CDR3 has 15 residues. Deletions cut 5 bases from V and 2 bases from J, with 13 bases between. This CDR3 is CASSWAGYTYNEQFF. The CDR3 bases are TGTGCCAGCAGCTGGGCGGGATATACCTACAATGAGCAGTTCTTC.

This chain connects TRBV28 to TRBJ1-4; D is possibly TRBD1 (5 bases). V was clipped by 6 bases and J by 8 bases, with 7 bases between them. There are 11 residues in the CDR3. CDR1 MDHEN and CDR2 SYDVKM come from the germline V gene. As DNA, the CDR3 is TGTGCCAGCAGCAACAGGGAAAAACTGTTTTTT. Amino acid sequence: CASSNREKLFF.

This sequence joins TRBV10-3 and TRBJ1-4, with TRBD1 as a possible D gene (5 bases). From germline, CDR1 is ENHRY and CDR2 SYGVKD. The CDR3 has 15 amino acids. The V gene lost 6 bases and the J gene lost 5 bases, with 16 bases spanning the gap. DNA for the CDR3: TGTGCCATCAGGGCGGGGGAGGAAAGGAATGAAAAACTGTTTTTT. Its protein is CAIRAGEERNEKLFF.

The genes are TRBV6-5 and TRBJ1-3; D remains ambiguous. Germline values: CDR1 MNHEY, CDR2 SVGAGI. V was shortened by 7 bases and J by 3 bases, with 13 bases between the two germline ends. This CDR3 has 14 amino acids. The CDR3 DNA follows: TGTGCCAGCAACACCGGAGCCCGTGGAAACACCATATATTTT. Protein: CASNTGARGNTIYF.

The rearrangement uses TRBV7-3 and TRBJ1-1; 8 bases fit TRBD1. V lost 3 bases and J lost 4; bases outside the gene matches: 13. The germline CDR1 and CDR2 sequences are SGHTA and FQGTGA. The CDR3 has 17 amino acids. CDR3 bases: TGTGCCAGCAGCTTGGAGTCAGGGGGCGTTTTAGGCACTGAAGCTTTCTTT. Encoded protein: CASSLESGGVLGTEAFF.

V is TRBV6-5 and J is TRBJ1-2; perhaps TRBD1 as D (5 bases). From germline, CDR1 is MNHEY and CDR2 SVGAGI. Trimming left V 2 bases short and J 7 bases short, with 17 bases between. The CDR3 is made up of 15 amino acids. CDR3 bases: TGTGCCAGCAGTTACAGCACTGGTCAGGGCAGTGGCTACACCTTC. This sequence encodes CASSYSTGQGSGYTF.

The chain joins TRBV6-1 to TRBJ1-2; D is unresolved. Deletions cut 3 bases from V and 8 bases from J, with 10 bases between. CDR3 size: 12 residues. In germline, CDR1 is MNHNS, CDR2 SASEGT. In nucleotides, the CDR3 is TGTGCCAGCAGTGAGGTCCTTAGAGGCTACACCTTC. Translation: CASSEVLRGYTF.

This chain connects TRBV28 to TRBJ1-5; the D gene is possibly TRBD1 (5 bases). CDR1 and CDR2 from the germline V gene are MDHEN and SYDVKM. The CDR3 is made up of 13 amino acids. V was shortened by 9 bases and J by 3 bases, with 12 bases between the two germline ends. In DNA form, the CDR3 reads TGTGCCAGTACCACGGGGGACAATCAGCCCCAGCATTTT. It is translated as CASTTGDNQPQHF.

The count of this clone is one. The genes are TRBV3-1 (or the pseudogene TRBV3-2) and TRBJ1-1; maybe TRBD1 (5 bases). The CDR3 consists of 14 residues. CDR1 LGHDT and CDR2 YNNKEL come from the germline V gene (reference sequence). V was shortened by 4 bases and J by 4 bases, with 13 bases between the two germline ends. For the CDR3, the DNA is TGTGCCAGCAGCCTTAAATTGGGGGGCACTGAAGCTTTCTTT. Protein product: CASSLKLGGTEAFF.